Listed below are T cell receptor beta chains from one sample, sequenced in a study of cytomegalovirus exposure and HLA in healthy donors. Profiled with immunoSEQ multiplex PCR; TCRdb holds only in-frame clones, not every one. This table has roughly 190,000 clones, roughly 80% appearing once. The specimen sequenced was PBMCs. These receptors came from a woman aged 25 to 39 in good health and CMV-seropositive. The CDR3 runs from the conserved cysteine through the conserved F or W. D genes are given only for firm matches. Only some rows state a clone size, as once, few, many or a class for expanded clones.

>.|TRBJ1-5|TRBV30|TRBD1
TGTGCCTGGAATCGGGACAGGGGAGTCAATCAGCCCCAGCATTTT
CAWNRDRGVNQPQHF
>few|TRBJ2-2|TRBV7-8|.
TGTGCCAGCAGCCAGAGGACAGACACCGGGGAGCTGTTTTTT
CASSQRTDTGELFF
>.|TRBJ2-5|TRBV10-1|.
TGCGCCAGTACCACTACCCCGGGAGAGACCCAGTACTTC
CASTTTPGETQYF
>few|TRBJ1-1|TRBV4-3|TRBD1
TGCGCCAGCAGCCAGCGGGACAGGGGGCAGGGGAACACTGAAGCTTTCTTT
CASSQRDRGQGNTEAFF
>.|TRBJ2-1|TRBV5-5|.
TGTGCCAGCAGCCCCTATGGGGCGTCCTACAATGAGCAGTTCTTC
CASSPYGASYNEQFF
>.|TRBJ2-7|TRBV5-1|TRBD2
TGCGCCAGCAGCCCTAGCGGGAACTCCTACGAGCAGTACTTC
CASSPSGNSYEQYF
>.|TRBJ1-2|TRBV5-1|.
TGCGCCAGCAGCCAGGAGGGAGGCTACACCTTC
CASSQEGGYTF
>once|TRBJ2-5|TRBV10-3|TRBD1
TGTGCCATCAGTGAAGCCCCTCAAGGGGGACAGGGAGAGACCCAGTACTTC
CAISEAPQGGQGETQYF
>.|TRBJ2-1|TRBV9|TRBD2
TGTGCCAGCAGCTTGGCGGGAGAGGAAAATGAGCAGTTCTTC
CASSLAGEENEQFF
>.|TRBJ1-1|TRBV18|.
TGTGCCAGTAAAAGGGGCTACTACACTGAAGCTTTCTTT
CASKRGYYTEAFF
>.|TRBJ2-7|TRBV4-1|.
TGCGCCAGCAGCCAAGATCTATCGGGGTCGGGCGAGCAGTACTTC
CASSQDLSGSGEQYF
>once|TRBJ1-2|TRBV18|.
TGTGCCAGCTCACCCTCGACTCAGTTAGCTAACTATGGCTACACCTTC
CASSPSTQLANYGYTF
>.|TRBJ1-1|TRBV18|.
TGTGCCAGCTCACCACGGGTTCAAGGGGGAAACACTGAAGCTTTCTTT
CASSPRVQGGNTEAFF
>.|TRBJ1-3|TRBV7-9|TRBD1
TGTGCCAGCAGCTTCGGACAGGGTTGGGACACCATATATTTT
CASSFGQGWDTIYF
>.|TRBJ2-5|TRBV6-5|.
TGTGCCAGCACCACCTCCCCACTAGAGACCCAGTACTTC
CASTTSPLETQYF
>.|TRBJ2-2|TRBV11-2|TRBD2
TGTGCCAGCAGCTCCACTAGCGGGAGTCGCGGGGAGCTGTTTTTT
CASSSTSGSRGELFF
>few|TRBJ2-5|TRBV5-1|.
TGCGCCAGCAGCTTGGTACAAGAGACCCAGTACTTC
CASSLVQETQYF
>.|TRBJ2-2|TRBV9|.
TGTGCCAGCAGCGGGAGCGGGTGGTACGGCGGGGAGCTGTTTTTT
CASSGSGWYGGELFF
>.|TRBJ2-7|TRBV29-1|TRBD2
TGCAGCGTTCCATCTAGCGGGACAACGTCCTACGAGCAGTACTTC
CSVPSSGTTSYEQYF
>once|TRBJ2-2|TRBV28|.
TGTGCCAGCAGGGGGACTCTCGCCGGGGGGGAGCTGTTTTTT
CASRGTLAGGELFF
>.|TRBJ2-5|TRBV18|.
TGTGCCAGCTCCCTCCCGGGACACCCGGGCGGCGAGACCCAGTACTTC
CASSLPGHPGGETQYF
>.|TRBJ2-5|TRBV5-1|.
TGCGCCAGCAGCCTACAAGCGAGAGAGGTAGAGACCCAGTACTTC
CASSLQAREVETQYF
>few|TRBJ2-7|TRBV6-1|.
TGTGCCAGCAGTGACCGTGGCGGTCTCTACGAGCAGTACTTC
CASSDRGGLYEQYF
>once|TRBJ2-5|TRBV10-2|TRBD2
TGCGCCAGCAGTAGGACTAGCGGGAAAGAGACCCAGTACTTC
CASSRTSGKETQYF
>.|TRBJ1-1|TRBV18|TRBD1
TGTGCCAGCTCACCCGGGACAGTGGAGTACACTGAAGCTTTCTTT
CASSPGTVEYTEAFF
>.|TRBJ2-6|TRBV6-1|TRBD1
TGTGCCAGCGGGGACAGTTACTCTGGGGCCAACGTCCTGACTTTC
CASGDSYSGANVLTF
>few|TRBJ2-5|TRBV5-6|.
TGTGCCAGCAGCTTAGTAGCGGAGACCCAGTACTTC
CASSLVAETQYF
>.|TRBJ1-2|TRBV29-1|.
TGCAGCGTTGAAGATCAAGGGGCGCCCACTATTTACTATGGCTACACCTTC
CSVEDQGAPTIYYGYTF
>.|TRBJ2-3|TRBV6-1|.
TGTGCCGGTCTCAGGGGCGGTAAGGGTACAGATACGCAGTATTTT
CAGLRGGKGTDTQYF
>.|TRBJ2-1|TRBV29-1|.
TGCAGCGTCGGCGAGACAGGACACAATGAGCAGTTCTTC
CSVGETGHNEQFF
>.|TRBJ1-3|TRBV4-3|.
TGCGCCAGCAGCCAAGTATCGGACGGGGGTCGTGGAAACACCATATATTTT
CASSQVSDGGRGNTIYF
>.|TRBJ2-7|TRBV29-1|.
TGCAGCGTTGGGGAGTACGAGGCGCAGTACTTC
CSVGEYEAQYF
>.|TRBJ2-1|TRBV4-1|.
TGCGCCAGCAGCCAAGGCATGGGGCTAGTAGTCCTCAATGAGCAGTTCTTC
CASSQGMGLVVLNEQFF
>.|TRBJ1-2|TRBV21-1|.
TGTGCCAGCAGCAAAGCGGGGAGGGTCGGAGCTAACTATGGCTACACCTTC
CASSKAGRVGANYGYTF
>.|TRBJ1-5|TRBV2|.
TGTGCCAGCAGTTTCGGCGGATCCCAGCCCCAGCATTTT
CASSFGGSQPQHF
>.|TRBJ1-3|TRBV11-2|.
TGTGCCAGCAGCTTAGTGCCGGGTAGCTCTGGAAACACCATATATTTT
CASSLVPGSSGNTIYF
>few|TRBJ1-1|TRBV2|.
TGTGCCAGCAGTCCCCACCGGACAGAGGGGGCTTTCTTT
CASSPHRTEGAFF
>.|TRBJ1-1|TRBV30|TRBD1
TGTGCCTCACCGGGACAGGGATCCACTGAAGCTTTCTTT
CASPGQGSTEAFF
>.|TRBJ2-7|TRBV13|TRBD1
TGTGCCAGCAAGTGGGGGCAGGGGGTTAACGAGCAGTACTTC
CASKWGQGVNEQYF
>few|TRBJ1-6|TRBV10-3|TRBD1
TGTGCCACCCAGGGGGGCGGAAGGAACGGTTCACCCCTCCACTTT
CATQGGGRNGSPLHF
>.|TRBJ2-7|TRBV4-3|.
TGCGCCAGCAGCCAAGATCGGAGGGTGGGAGAGCAGTACTTC
CASSQDRRVGEQYF